These T cell receptor beta chains were read from a single sample in a study of human T cells and chemical hapten exposure. TCRdb ran MiXCR on the RACE reads and lists one entry per CDR3 protein. In the table there are 300,000 to 350,000 distinct CDR3 sequences, around 7% of which are singletons. The sequencing used whole blood, collected in connection with sensitization to the hapten diphenylcyclopropenone (DPC). The origin of the receptors is a woman between 18 and 30 years old with alopecia areata. Some clones in this sample may be carry-over from other donors' samples. CDR3s include the opening cysteine and the closing phenylalanine or tryptophan. A D gene is named only where the DNA matches it firmly. Clone sizes are given selectively: once, few, many, or a class where the clone is expanded.

V	size	J	D	DNA	CDR3
TRBV4-1	few	TRBJ2-7	TRBD2	TGCGCCAGCAGCACTATGGGGACTAGCTACGAGCAGTACTTC	CASSTMGTSYEQYF
TRBV4-3	few	TRBJ1-2	TRBD1	TGCGCCAGCAGCCAGGGACAGGGGGTGCCTAATGGCTACACCTTC	CASSQGQGVPNGYTF
TRBV29-1	few	TRBJ1-2	-	TGCAGCGTTGAAGGACAAACTAACTATGGCTACACCTTC	CSVEGQTNYGYTF
TRBV10-3	many	TRBJ2-5	TRBD1	TGTGCCATCAGTGCGACAGGGGCTCAAGAGACCCAGTACTTC	CAISATGAQETQYF
TRBV6-1	many	TRBJ2-3	TRBD2	TGTGCCAGCAGTGAAGTAATAGCGGGGTCCACAGATACGCAGTATTTT	CASSEVIAGSTDTQYF
TRBV4-2	few	TRBJ1-4	-	TGTGCCAGCAGCCAAGTACAGGGTAATTCTAATGAAAAACTGTTTTTT	CASSQVQGNSNEKLFF
TRBV12-5	many	TRBJ1-5	-	TGTGCTAGTGGTCGTTTAGGAAGAGATAGCAATCAGCCCCAGCATTTT	CASGRLGRDSNQPQHF
TRBV24-1	few	TRBJ2-3	-	TGTGCCACCAGTGATTATGGGCAGGGCGCAGATACGCAGTATTTT	CATSDYGQGADTQYF
TRBV28	many	TRBJ2-2	-	TGTGCCAGCAGTTTCTACCGGGTCAGCACCGGGGAGCTGTTTTTT	CASSFYRVSTGELFF
TRBV4-1	-	TRBJ2-5	-	TGCGCCAGCAGCCGAATTCCTCAGGGGTCCCAAGAGACCCAGTACTTC	CASSRIPQGSQETQYF
TRBV11-1	many	TRBJ2-7	-	TGTGCCAGCAGCTTATCGGGGACCTACGAGCAGTACTTC	CASSLSGTYEQYF
TRBV6-5	-	TRBJ2-5	-	TGTGCCAGCAGCCGTACAGGGTTCCAAGAGACCCAGTACTTC	CASSRTGFQETQYF
TRBV4-3	many	TRBJ1-4	TRBD1	TGCGCCAGCAGCCAAGTGGGACAGGGACCCGAGTGGTCGGATGAAAAACTGTTTTTT	CASSQVGQGPEWSDEKLFF
TRBV7-2	many	TRBJ2-1	-	TGTGCCAGCAGCCGATATAAAGAGGCAGACAATGAGCAGTTCTTC	CASSRYKEADNEQFF
TRBV20-1	few	TRBJ1-1	TRBD1	TGCAGTGCGTATGACAGGGGGATGGGGAACACTGAAGCTTTCTTT	CSAYDRGMGNTEAFF
TRBV7-2	-	TRBJ1-3	-	TGTGCCAGCAGCTTAGCCAGTGACACCATATATTTT	CASSLASDTIYF
TRBV6-2/TRBV6-3	-	TRBJ1-4	-	TGTGCCAGCAGGCCGGAGTCGTCGGTCAAAGAAAAACTGTTTTTT	CASRPESSVKEKLFF
TRBV5-5	many	TRBJ2-7	TRBD1	TGTGCCAGCAGCCTACTGCGACAGGGGAGCTACGAGCAGTACTTC	CASSLLRQGSYEQYF
TRBV6-2/TRBV6-3	many	TRBJ2-3	-	TGTGCCAGCAGCGTGGTCGGGGATACGCAGTATTTT	CASSVVGDTQYF
TRBV3-1	-	TRBJ1-5	TRBD1	TGTGCCAGCAGCCCAGCGCCCGGACAGGGACCGAATCAGCCCCAGCATTTT	CASSPAPGQGPNQPQHF
TRBV3-1	many	TRBJ2-1	-	TGTGCCAGCAGCCAAGGACAAGTCACCAATGAGCAGTTCTTC	CASSQGQVTNEQFF
TRBV6-5	-	TRBJ2-1	TRBD1	TGTGCCAGCAGAGCCGGGACAGAACACAATGAGCAGTTCTTC	CASRAGTEHNEQFF
TRBV29-1	many	TRBJ2-5	-	TGCAGCGTTGTTCCGGAAGAGACCCAGTACTTC	CSVVPEETQYF
TRBV6-5	-	TRBJ2-7	TRBD2	TGTGCCAGCAGTCCCACGGGGGGGACCTACGAGCAGTACTTC	CASSPTGGTYEQYF
TRBV20-1	few	TRBJ2-7	TRBD1	TGCAGTGCTTTTCTGGGACAGGCCTACGAGCAGTACTTC	CSAFLGQAYEQYF
TRBV4-3	few	TRBJ1-4	TRBD1	TGCGCCAGCAGCCCCGCAGGGGGCGGTAATGAAAAACTGTTTTTT	CASSPAGGGNEKLFF
TRBV7-2	-	TRBJ1-3	-	TGTGCCAGCAGCCAGGGAAACTCTGGAAACACCATATATTTT	CASSQGNSGNTIYF
TRBV6-5	few	TRBJ1-5	-	TGTGCCAGCAGACAGGGTGAATATCAGCCCCAGCATTTT	CASRQGEYQPQHF
TRBV12-3/TRBV12-4	-	TRBJ2-3	TRBD1	TGTGCCAGCAGTTCAAACAGGGGTTTGGGGCACACAGATACGCAGTATTTT	CASSSNRGLGHTDTQYF
TRBV9	many	TRBJ1-2	-	TGTGCCAGCAGCTCAGAATGGGGAGGACTTAACTATGGCTACACCTTC	CASSSEWGGLNYGYTF
TRBV20-1	-	TRBJ2-1	-	TGCAGTGCTAGAGGCGAGGGGACAAACCTATACAATGAGCAGTTCTTC	CSARGEGTNLYNEQFF
TRBV7-8	-	TRBJ2-3	TRBD2	TGTGCCAGCAGCTTAGGAGTGGCGGGGGGCCTCGATACGCAGTATTTT	CASSLGVAGGLDTQYF
TRBV28	-	TRBJ2-3	-	TGTGCCAGCAGCAATATGGGGGGGGCAGATGAAGATACGCAGTATTTT	CASSNMGGADEDTQYF
TRBV28	many	TRBJ2-7	-	TGTGCCAGCAGGGAGAGACTTGACTACGAGCAGTACTTC	CASRERLDYEQYF
TRBV7-9	-	TRBJ1-2	TRBD1	TGTGCCAGCAGCTTAGCGGGACAGGGGTCATGGTATGGCTACACCTTC	CASSLAGQGSWYGYTF
TRBV27	many	TRBJ2-3	-	TGTGCCAGCAGTTGGGCAGGGACAGATACGCAGTATTTT	CASSWAGTDTQYF
TRBV5-5	-	TRBJ2-7	-	TGTGCCAGCAGCTTGTGGGGGGCGCAGTACGAGCAGTACTTC	CASSLWGAQYEQYF
TRBV28	-	TRBJ2-7	TRBD2	TGTGCCAGCAGTTTTGGGGGGGAACCCTACGAGCAGTACTTC	CASSFGGEPYEQYF
TRBV2	-	TRBJ1-3	-	TGTGCCAGCAGTGAAGCGTCAGGCTCTGGAAACACCATATATTTT	CASSEASGSGNTIYF
TRBV7-3	-	TRBJ2-2	-	TGTGCCAGCAGCCCCCTCGCGGGTCGCACCGGGGAGCTGTTTTTT	CASSPLAGRTGELFF
TRBV10-3	-	TRBJ2-5	-	TGTGCCATCAGTGAGCGCGGCAGGGCCCAGTACTTC	CAISERGRAQYF
TRBV4-3	many	TRBJ2-1	TRBD1	TGCGCCAGCAGCCAAGATGGGACAGGCCTTTGGGATGAGCAGTTCTTC	CASSQDGTGLWDEQFF